Following are 32 T cell receptor beta chains from one sample sequenced in a study of T cell responses to AZD1222 COVID-19 vaccine (dated by TCRdb to the early 2020s). This sample's time point label indicates: baseline before first vaccination. The sample's treatment or condition, from its label and the paper: meningococcal conjugate vaccine given as trial control. Library creation used the immunoSEQ multiplex PCR assay. What TCRdb holds here is the immuneACCESS table cut down to in-frame rearrangements. Part of the clones is not present; checked against another copy, under half of the missing clones reflect an unresolved V gene, and the others are unexplained. This sample holds some 120,000 clones; approximately 85% were observed only once. Roughly 3.9% of the sample belongs to the ten largest clones. Sequenced here: peripheral blood, sampled on day 0 of MenACWY control vaccination. These receptors came from an adult in good health.

As regards this clone: The junction and the germline gene differ at one end; a read error may be behind it. The V call is TRBV10-3, the J call TRBJ2-1; TRBD1 is a possible D gene (5 bases). Germline assignment: CDR1 ENHRY and CDR2 SYGVKD. The CDR3 is made up of 12 amino acids. The CDR3 nucleotides are TGTGCCATCAGTGAGACGACAGTGCCTCTGGTCTTC. Its translation is CAISETTVPLVF.

This clone was detected only a few times. The chain joins TRBV11-3 to TRBJ1-4; the D is unclear. The germline gives CDR1 SGHNT, CDR2 YENEEA. The CDR3 sequence is 16 residues long. With 5 bases removed from V and 2 bases from J, the gap between germline ends came to 15 bases. This chain's CDR3 is CASSPTDGATNEKLFF. The DNA of the CDR3 is TGTGCCAGCAGCCCCACGGACGGCGCGACTAATGAAAAACTGTTTTTT.

The chain recombines TRBV18 with TRBJ1-4; D remains ambiguous. V was pared by 1 base and J by 1 base, with 4 bases between. The CDR3 loop spans 14 amino acids. Germline lookup yields CDR1 KGHSH and CDR2 LQKENI. CDR3 protein: CASSPRGTNEKLFF. The CDR3 nucleotides read TGTGCCAGCTCACCACGAGGAACTAATGAAAAACTGTTTTTT.

This clone was detected once. The chain joins TRBV29-1 to TRBJ1-3; weak D call: TRBD1 (5 bases). Looked up from germline, CDR1 is SQVTM and CDR2 is ANQGSEA. With 4 bases removed from V and 2 bases from J, the gap between germline ends came to 9 bases. This CDR3 has 13 amino acids. In DNA, the CDR3 is TGCAGCGTTGCGCAGGGCGCTGGAAACACCATATATTTT. This sequence encodes CSVAQGAGNTIYF.

The rearrangement uses TRBV28 and TRBJ1-5; D may be TRBD1 (6 bases). Germline CDR1 reads MDHEN; CDR2 reads SYDVKM. CDR3 size: 13 residues. The V and J ends lost 7 bases and 7 bases respectively, with 14 bases between them. The CDR3 region has the DNA TGTGCCAGCATCTGGGGGCGAGACCAGCCCCAGCATTTT. Translation: CASIWGRDQPQHF. Variable domain in full (rest from reference TRBV28 and TRBJ1-5): DVKVTQSSRYLVKRTGEKVFLECVQDMDHENMFWYRQDPGLGLRLIYFSYDVKMKEKGDIPEGYSVSREKKERFSLILESASTNQTSMYLCASIWGRDQPQHFGDGTRLSIL.

V usage is TRBV5-6 and J usage is TRBJ1-2; D remains ambiguous. The CDR3 runs to 15 residues. V lost 1 base, J lost 7 bases, and 17 bases lay in between. The V gene's germline CDR1 is SGHDT and CDR2 YYEEEE. The CDR3 DNA sequence: TGTGCCAGCAGCTTGTGGAGCGCGAAGGTGGGTGGCTACACCTTC. It codes for CASSLWSAKVGGYTF.

The CDR3 here is CASSEGKQPQHF. Written as DNA, the CDR3 is TGTGCCAGCAGTGAAGGGAAGCAGCCCCAGCATTTT. The chain recombines TRBV2 with TRBJ1-5; no reliable D call. The CDR3 has 12 residues. Trimming removed 1 base at V and 7 bases at J, with 5 bases between. The V gene's germline CDR1 is SNHLY and CDR2 FYNNEI.

This clone showed up just once. The chain has TRBV28 and TRBJ1-5; TRBD1 is a possible D gene (5 bases). Germline V gene data show CDR1 as MDHEN and CDR2 as SYDVKM. V was pared by 6 bases and J by 16 bases, with 16 bases between. The CDR3 extends over 11 amino acids. The CDR3 region has the DNA TGTGCCAGCAGACCATTTGGGGCCCTCCATTTT. Protein product: CASRPFGALHF.

The genes are TRBV3-1 (or the pseudogene TRBV3-2) and TRBJ2-5; D may be TRBD2 (5 bases). The CDR3 extends over 14 amino acids. Germline-derived CDR1 and CDR2 are LGHDT and YNNKEL (reference sequence). V lost 1 base and J 2 bases, leaving 8 bases between the germline ends. In DNA form, the CDR3 reads TGTGCCAGCAGCCAAGGGACTTTTCAAGAGACCCAGTACTTC. Translation gives CASSQGTFQETQYF.

The J gene is TRBJ2-3, the V gene TRBV4-2; possibly TRBD1 for D (5 bases). V was pared by 2 bases and J by 0 bases, with 12 bases between. The length of the CDR3 is 16 residues. Germline CDR1 reads LGHNA; CDR2 reads YNFKEQ. The CDR3, as DNA: TGTGCCAGCAGCCAATTTCAGGGCTCTAGCACAGATACGCAGTATTTT. Its translation: CASSQFQGSSTDTQYF.

The V and J genes are TRBV28 and TRBJ2-7; 10 nucleotides line up with TRBD2. V was clipped by 10 bases and J by 1 base; unmatched bases: 7. The CDR3 sequence is 14 residues long. Germline V CDR1 and CDR2: MDHEN, SYDVKM. In nucleotides, the CDR3 is TGTGCCACCTCGACTAGCGGGCGATCCTACGAGCAGTACTTC. Protein: CATSTSGRSYEQYF.

The chain links TRBV5-1 to TRBJ1-6; D gene ambiguous. V was pared by 5 bases and J by 0 bases, with 9 bases between. This CDR3 is built from 15 residues. Germline assignment: CDR1 SGHRS and CDR2 YFSETQ. This CDR3 reads CASREVFSYNSPLHF. The CDR3 bases are TGCGCCAGCAGGGAAGTTTTCTCCTATAATTCACCCCTCCACTTT.

The chain has TRBV23-1 and TRBJ1-6, with 7 nucleotides matching TRBD1. TRBV23-1 has ORF status, its function being uncertain. V shed 6 bases and J 8 bases; nucleotides not matched to a gene: 13. The CDR3 extends over 16 amino acids. CDR3 DNA sequence: TGCGCCAGCAGCCCTTCGAAAGACAGGGATTATTCACCCCTCCACTTT. This sequence encodes CASSPSKDRDYSPLHF.

CDR3 in amino acids: CASNEGLGNQPQHF. The CDR3 DNA follows: TGTGCCAGTAATGAGGGCCTCGGCAATCAGCCCCAGCATTTT. The chain has TRBV19 and TRBJ1-5, with D unclear. Germline CDR1 LNHDA, CDR2 SQIVND (reference sequence). The V gene lost 7 bases and the J gene lost 2 bases, with 12 bases spanning the gap. There are 14 residues in the CDR3.

The V and J genes are TRBV18 and TRBJ1-6; D uncertain. Germline assignment: CDR1 KGHSH and CDR2 LQKENI. The CDR3 has 14 amino acids. Between the trimmed V and J ends, which lost 5 bases and 4 bases, there was a span of 9 bases. The CDR3 region is CASSSGDYNSPLHF. The CDR3 coding sequence is TGTGCCAGCTCATCTGGAGATTATAATTCACCCCTCCACTTT.

This sequence joins TRBV7-2 and TRBJ2-7; no reliable D call. Germline V gene data show CDR1 as SGHTA and CDR2 as FQGNSA. This CDR3 spans 14 amino acids. V lost 5 bases and J lost 5, with 16 bases in between. Here the CDR3 reads CASSHPAPRDEQYF. CDR3 DNA sequence: TGTGCCAGCAGCCATCCGGCCCCTCGCGACGAGCAGTACTTC.

The chain employs TRBV27 and TRBJ1-2; TRBD1 aligns across 12 bases. The CDR3 is 14 residues long. The V and J ends lost 7 bases and 5 bases, in that order; junction bases with no gene match: 5. Germline loops: CDR1 MNHEY, CDR2 SMNVEV (reference sequence). The CDR3 region has the DNA TGTGCCAGCAAGGGACAGGGGGCGCAGTATGGCTACACCTTC. This encodes CASKGQGAQYGYTF.

The chain recombines TRBV11-2 with TRBJ2-3; TRBD2 is a possible D gene (6 bases). Between the trimmed V and J ends, which lost 4 bases and 1 base, there was a span of 15 bases. From germline, CDR1 is SGHAT and CDR2 FQNNGV. This CDR3 contains 16 residues. The CDR3 protein is CASSSGWRAGTDTQYF. The CDR3 bases are TGTGCCAGCAGCTCGGGGTGGAGGGCCGGCACAGATACGCAGTATTTT.

The rearrangement links TRBV19 to TRBJ2-2; the D is unclear. Per the germline V gene, CDR1 is LNHDA and CDR2 is SQIVND (reference sequence). V lost 7 bases to trimming and J lost 0 bases, with 12 bases between them. This CDR3 region has 15 residues. The CDR3 nucleotides are TGTGCCAGTACCTACAGTCTATCGAACACCGGGGAGCTGTTTTTT. Translating it yields CASTYSLSNTGELFF. Variable domain in full (rest from reference TRBV19 and TRBJ2-2): DGGITQSPKYLFRKEGQNVTLSCEQNLNHDAMYWYRQDPGQGLRLIYYSQIVNDFQKGDIAEGYSVSREKKESFPLTVTSAQKNPTAFYLCASTYSLSNTGELFFGEGSRLTVL.

The chain recombines TRBV18 with TRBJ1-5; a possible D gene is TRBD1 (6 bases). The germline gives CDR1 KGHSH, CDR2 LQKENI. The CDR3 has 13 residues. The V end was cut by 2 bases, the J end by 7 bases, with 9 bases between. CDR3 sequence (DNA): TGTGCCAGCTCACCATCAGGGGAGCAGCCCCAGCATTTT. Protein: CASSPSGEQPQHF.

The chain joins TRBV6-2 or TRBV6-3 to TRBJ1-5, with 10 positions matching TRBD1. V gave up 5 bases and J gave up 0 bases; unmatched junction bases: 4. This CDR3 is built from 16 residues. Germline V gene lookup returns CDR1 MNHEY and CDR2 SVGEGT. The CDR3 is CASSRTGGVSNQPQHF. In DNA form, the CDR3 reads TGTGCCAGCAGTCGGACAGGGGGAGTTAGCAATCAGCCCCAGCATTTT.

This rearrangement joins TRBV29-1 to TRBJ2-3; 12 bases agree with TRBD2. Germline V gene sequence: CDR1 SQVTM, CDR2 ANQGSEA. With 5 bases clipped from V and 7 bases from J, the junction kept 10 bases outside the gene matches. The CDR3 is 15 amino acids. CDR3 region: CSVYPASGGAHTQYF. As DNA, the CDR3 is TGCAGCGTTTATCCCGCTAGCGGGGGGGCCCATACGCAGTATTTT.

This clone appeared a few times. The rearrangement joins TRBV28 to TRBJ2-1, with a tentative D call TRBD2 (5 bases). CDR3 length equals 15 residues. V gave up 1 base and J gave up 2 bases, with 9 bases separating them. Germline CDR1 is MDHEN and CDR2 is SYDVKM. CDR3 DNA: TGTGCCAGCAGTTTATCCGGGGAACCCTACAATGAGCAGTTCTTC. Translation gives CASSLSGEPYNEQFF.

This clone was found a few times. The chain joins TRBV14 to TRBJ1-4; D might be TRBD1 (6 bases). Germline loops: CDR1 SGHDN, CDR2 FVKESK. This CDR3 has 14 residues. Trimming pared 2 bases from V and 5 bases from J, leaving 9 bases between. CDR3 residues: CASSQYRENEKLFF. CDR3 bases: TGTGCCAGCAGCCAATACAGGGAAAATGAAAAACTGTTTTTT.

The chain recombines TRBV5-1 with TRBJ2-7, with 7 bases matching TRBD1. CDR1 and CDR2 from the germline V gene are SGHRS and YFSETQ. The CDR3 consists of 14 residues. V trimming: 3 bases; J trimming: 5 bases; junction bases outside the gene matches: 8. In DNA form, the CDR3 reads TGCGCCAGCAGCTCCGCGACAGGGCCAAACGAGCAGTACTTC. Its translation: CASSSATGPNEQYF.

V and J are TRBV7-2 and TRBJ1-2; D not resolved. V was shortened by 5 bases and J by 4 bases, with 17 bases between the two germline ends. Germline CDR1 is SGHTA and CDR2 is FQGNSA. The CDR3 extends over 15 amino acids. The CDR3 nucleotides are TGTGCCAGCAGCCTCGGACTTATCAGAAGCTATGGCTACACCTTC. Its protein is CASSLGLIRSYGYTF.

The V and J genes are TRBV28 and TRBJ1-1, with D perhaps TRBD1 (5 bases). In germline, CDR1 is MDHEN, CDR2 SYDVKM. V lost 8 bases to trimming and J lost 0 bases, with 16 bases between them. CDR3 length equals 15 residues. The DNA of the CDR3 is TGTGCCAGCTACCGGGCGGGGGTCATGAACACTGAAGCTTTCTTT. Translating it yields CASYRAGVMNTEAFF.

The genes are TRBV6-6 and TRBJ2-7, with D tentatively TRBD2 (5 bases). V gave up 5 bases and J gave up 2 bases, with 13 bases separating them. The germline V gene has CDR1 MNHNY and CDR2 SVGAGI (reference sequence). The CDR3 loop spans 14 amino acids. CDR3 coding DNA: TGTGCCAGCAGTGACCAACTAGGGACCTACGAGCAGTACTTC. It translates to CASSDQLGTYEQYF.

The chain links TRBV10-2 to TRBJ1-4; no definite D call. From germline, CDR1 is WSHSY and CDR2 SAAADI. Deletions cut 8 bases from V and 6 bases from J, with 16 bases between. The CDR3 extends over 14 amino acids. The CDR3 nucleotides read TGCGCCAGCTGCTCATTGATCGGATATGAAAAACTGTTTTTT. It is translated as CASCSLIGYEKLFF.

This clone showed up just once. The rearrangement links TRBV18 to TRBJ1-1, with D uncertain. The CDR3 has 14 residues. V lost 3 bases and J 4 bases, leaving 12 bases between the germline ends. Per the germline V gene, CDR1 is KGHSH and CDR2 is LQKENI. The CDR3 DNA reads as TGTGCCAGCTCACCGAGCCGGAGTGGCACTGAAGCTTTCTTT. Translating gives CASSPSRSGTEAFF.

This clone has only a few counts. This sequence joins TRBV28 and TRBJ2-5; TRBD1 agrees at 7 bases. CDR1 MDHEN and CDR2 SYDVKM come from the germline V gene. V lost 3 bases to trimming and J lost 1 base; unmatched junction nucleotides: 5. CDR3 size: 15 residues. CDR3 residues: CASSFKGAFQETQYF. CDR3 DNA: TGTGCCAGCAGTTTTAAGGGGGCCTTCCAAGAGACCCAGTACTTC. Supplemented by reference TRBV28 and TRBJ2-5, the full variable domain reads DVKVTQSSRYLVKRTGEKVFLECVQDMDHENMFWYRQDPGLGLRLIYFSYDVKMKEKGDIPEGYSVSREKKERFSLILESASTNQTSMYLCASSFKGAFQETQYFGPGTRLLVL.

The J gene is TRBJ2-2, the V gene TRBV28; D unresolved. The CDR3 covers 12 residues. Deletions cut 2 bases from V and 8 bases from J, with 6 bases between. From germline, CDR1 is MDHEN and CDR2 SYDVKM. Written as DNA, the CDR3 is TGTGCCAGCAGTTTAGAGAGGGGGGAGCTGTTTTTT. It encodes CASSLERGELFF.